This T cell receptor (beta chain) was profiled in a study of blood T cell repertoires in COVID-19. As originally analysed: From reference gene primer amplification, estimates of nucleated cell counts were derived. Repertoires were generated with immunoSEQ multiplex PCR, while TCRdb's copy carries only in-frame clones and drops some. V, J and clone size are taken as reported in that table, and D and trimming were inferred from the DNA itself. Of 150,000 to 200,000 clones listed, roughly nine tenths are singletons. Germline CDR1 SGHAT, CDR2 FQNNGV. With 4 bases removed from V and 3 bases from J, the gap between germline ends came to 15 bases. The CDR3 runs 15 residues.

Source material: PBMCs or T cells enriched from blood (not recorded which). The rearrangement uses TRBV11-2 and TRBJ1-1; D gene uncertain. The TCR originated in a woman aged 25 to 39 who had recovered from COVID-19. CDR3 protein: CASSWGAGGYTEAFF. As DNA, the CDR3 is TGTGCCAGCAGCTGGGGTGCGGGTGGATACACTGAAGCTTTCTTT.